This T cell receptor (beta chain) comes out of a study of Graves' ophthalmopathy and Graves' hyperthyroidism. RNA transcripts were the source from which TCR beta CDR3 regions were amplified. RT-PCR with HTBI primers came first, then second-round multiplex PCR. TCRdb re-analysed the multiplex PCR reads in MiXCR, keeping a single row per CDR3 protein. The repertoire holds roughly 610,000 distinct CDR3 sequences, with approximately 22% as singletons. This CDR3 comprises 14 residues. With 5 bases clipped from V and 3 bases from J, the junction kept 7 bases outside the gene matches. Germline CDR1 is MGHDK and CDR2 is SYGVNS.

This clonotype was obtained from a woman aged 18-29 years with stable Graves' hyperthyroidism. Some clones in this sample may be carry-over from other donors' samples. This rearrangement joins TRBV25-1 to TRBJ2-7; 7 bases match TRBD2. The sample comprised peripheral blood. CDR3 protein: CASSRQGDYYEQYF. DNA of the CDR3: TGTGCCAGCAGTCGCCAAGGGGACTACTACGAGCAGTACTTC.